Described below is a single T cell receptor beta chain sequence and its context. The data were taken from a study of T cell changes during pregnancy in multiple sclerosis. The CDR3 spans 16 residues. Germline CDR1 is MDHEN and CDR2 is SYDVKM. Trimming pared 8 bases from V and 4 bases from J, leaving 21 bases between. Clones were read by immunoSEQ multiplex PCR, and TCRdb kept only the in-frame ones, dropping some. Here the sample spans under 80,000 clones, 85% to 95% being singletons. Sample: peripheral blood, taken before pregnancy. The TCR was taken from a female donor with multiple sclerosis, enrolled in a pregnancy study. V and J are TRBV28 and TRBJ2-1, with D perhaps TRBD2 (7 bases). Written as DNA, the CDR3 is TGTGCCAGCCTCCCAGCCCCGGGGGGCCGATACAATGAGCAGTTCTTC. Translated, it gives CASLPAPGGRYNEQFF. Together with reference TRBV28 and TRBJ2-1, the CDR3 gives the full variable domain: DVKVTQSSRYLVKRTGEKVFLECVQDMDHENMFWYRQDPGLGLRLIYFSYDVKMKEKGDIPEGYSVSREKKERFSLILESASTNQTSMYLCASLPAPGGRYNEQFFGPGTRLTVL.